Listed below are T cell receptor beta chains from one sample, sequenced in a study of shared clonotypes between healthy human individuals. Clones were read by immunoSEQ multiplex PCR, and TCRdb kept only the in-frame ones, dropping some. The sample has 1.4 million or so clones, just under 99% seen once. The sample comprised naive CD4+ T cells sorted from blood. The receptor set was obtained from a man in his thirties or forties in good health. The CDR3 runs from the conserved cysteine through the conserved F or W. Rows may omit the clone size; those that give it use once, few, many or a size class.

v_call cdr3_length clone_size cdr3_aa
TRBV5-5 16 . CASSLDPKNLNYGYTF
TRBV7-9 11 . CASSFDSEQFF
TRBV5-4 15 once CASSFMGGAKNIQYF
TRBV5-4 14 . CASSLAGVPYEQYF
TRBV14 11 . CASRRTGELFF
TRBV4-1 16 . CASSQDPSGSSYEQYF
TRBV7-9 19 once CASSLVLGSGILGTGELFF
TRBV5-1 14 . CASSLAGPLYEQFF
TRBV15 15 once CATSRDLVSNYGYTF
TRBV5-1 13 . CASSVAGDTEAFF
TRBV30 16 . CAWTPPWGTSGNTIYF
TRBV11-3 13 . CASSEGPEEKLFF
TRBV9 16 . CASSVKENISNQPQHF
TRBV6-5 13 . CASGTVNTGELFF
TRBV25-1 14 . CASSDLVRGHGYTF
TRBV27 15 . CASSFRAGASYEQYF
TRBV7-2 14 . CASSLATPIYEQYF
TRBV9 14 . CASSVGTASGELFF
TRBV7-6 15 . CASSPRTGGYNEQFF
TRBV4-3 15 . CASSQDWGRNQPQHF
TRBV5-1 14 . CASSLPHPQNEQFF
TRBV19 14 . CASSIGGAQETQYF
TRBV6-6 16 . CASSRTSGSSYNEQFF
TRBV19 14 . CASSIGPYSYEQYF
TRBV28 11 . CASSLEGRRYF
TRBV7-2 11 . CASSEGEKLFF
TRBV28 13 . CASNPIRGETQYF
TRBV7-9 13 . CASSGTGVREQYF
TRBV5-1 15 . CASSRMTGPTDTQYF
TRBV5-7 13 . CASRGGLEYEQYF
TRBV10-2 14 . CASSVGRSNQPQHF
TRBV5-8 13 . CASSPGDASEAFF
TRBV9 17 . CASSGGYRVPYQETQYF
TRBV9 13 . CASSPSATGELFF
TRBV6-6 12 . CASKAGRETQYF
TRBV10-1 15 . CASSEFGTGIYEQYF
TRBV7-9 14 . CASSTRVTGNTIYF
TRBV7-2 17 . CASSLAGTSGRGNIQYF
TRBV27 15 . CASSPGTTISNEQFF
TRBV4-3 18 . CASSQDKGLVSSYNEQFF
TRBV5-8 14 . CASSLAWRPYEQYF
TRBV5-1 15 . CASSGGLAGGGEQFF
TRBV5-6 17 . CASSYMASGISYNEQFF
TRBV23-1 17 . CASSQRGLGTRNTEAFF
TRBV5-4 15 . CASSPGQGAGQPQHF
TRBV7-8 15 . CASSLGSATNEKLFF
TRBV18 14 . CASSPGSGQETQYF
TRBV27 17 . CASSLLGGQGYTGELFF